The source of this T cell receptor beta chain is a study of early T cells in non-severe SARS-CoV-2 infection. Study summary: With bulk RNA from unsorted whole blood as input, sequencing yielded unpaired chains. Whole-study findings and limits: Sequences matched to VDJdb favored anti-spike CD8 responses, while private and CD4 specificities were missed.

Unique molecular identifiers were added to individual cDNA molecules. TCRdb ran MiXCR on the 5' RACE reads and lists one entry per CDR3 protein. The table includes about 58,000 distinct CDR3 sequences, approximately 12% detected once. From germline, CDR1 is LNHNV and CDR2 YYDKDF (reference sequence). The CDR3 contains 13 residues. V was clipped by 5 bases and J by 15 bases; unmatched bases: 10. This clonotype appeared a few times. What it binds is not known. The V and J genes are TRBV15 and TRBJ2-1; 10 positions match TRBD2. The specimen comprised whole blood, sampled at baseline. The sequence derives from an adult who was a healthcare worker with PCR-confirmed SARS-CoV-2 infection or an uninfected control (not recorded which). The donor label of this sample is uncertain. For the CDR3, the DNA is TGTGCCACCAGCGGGGGTAAGCGGGGGGGCCCGTTCTTC. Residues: CATSGGKRGGPFF.